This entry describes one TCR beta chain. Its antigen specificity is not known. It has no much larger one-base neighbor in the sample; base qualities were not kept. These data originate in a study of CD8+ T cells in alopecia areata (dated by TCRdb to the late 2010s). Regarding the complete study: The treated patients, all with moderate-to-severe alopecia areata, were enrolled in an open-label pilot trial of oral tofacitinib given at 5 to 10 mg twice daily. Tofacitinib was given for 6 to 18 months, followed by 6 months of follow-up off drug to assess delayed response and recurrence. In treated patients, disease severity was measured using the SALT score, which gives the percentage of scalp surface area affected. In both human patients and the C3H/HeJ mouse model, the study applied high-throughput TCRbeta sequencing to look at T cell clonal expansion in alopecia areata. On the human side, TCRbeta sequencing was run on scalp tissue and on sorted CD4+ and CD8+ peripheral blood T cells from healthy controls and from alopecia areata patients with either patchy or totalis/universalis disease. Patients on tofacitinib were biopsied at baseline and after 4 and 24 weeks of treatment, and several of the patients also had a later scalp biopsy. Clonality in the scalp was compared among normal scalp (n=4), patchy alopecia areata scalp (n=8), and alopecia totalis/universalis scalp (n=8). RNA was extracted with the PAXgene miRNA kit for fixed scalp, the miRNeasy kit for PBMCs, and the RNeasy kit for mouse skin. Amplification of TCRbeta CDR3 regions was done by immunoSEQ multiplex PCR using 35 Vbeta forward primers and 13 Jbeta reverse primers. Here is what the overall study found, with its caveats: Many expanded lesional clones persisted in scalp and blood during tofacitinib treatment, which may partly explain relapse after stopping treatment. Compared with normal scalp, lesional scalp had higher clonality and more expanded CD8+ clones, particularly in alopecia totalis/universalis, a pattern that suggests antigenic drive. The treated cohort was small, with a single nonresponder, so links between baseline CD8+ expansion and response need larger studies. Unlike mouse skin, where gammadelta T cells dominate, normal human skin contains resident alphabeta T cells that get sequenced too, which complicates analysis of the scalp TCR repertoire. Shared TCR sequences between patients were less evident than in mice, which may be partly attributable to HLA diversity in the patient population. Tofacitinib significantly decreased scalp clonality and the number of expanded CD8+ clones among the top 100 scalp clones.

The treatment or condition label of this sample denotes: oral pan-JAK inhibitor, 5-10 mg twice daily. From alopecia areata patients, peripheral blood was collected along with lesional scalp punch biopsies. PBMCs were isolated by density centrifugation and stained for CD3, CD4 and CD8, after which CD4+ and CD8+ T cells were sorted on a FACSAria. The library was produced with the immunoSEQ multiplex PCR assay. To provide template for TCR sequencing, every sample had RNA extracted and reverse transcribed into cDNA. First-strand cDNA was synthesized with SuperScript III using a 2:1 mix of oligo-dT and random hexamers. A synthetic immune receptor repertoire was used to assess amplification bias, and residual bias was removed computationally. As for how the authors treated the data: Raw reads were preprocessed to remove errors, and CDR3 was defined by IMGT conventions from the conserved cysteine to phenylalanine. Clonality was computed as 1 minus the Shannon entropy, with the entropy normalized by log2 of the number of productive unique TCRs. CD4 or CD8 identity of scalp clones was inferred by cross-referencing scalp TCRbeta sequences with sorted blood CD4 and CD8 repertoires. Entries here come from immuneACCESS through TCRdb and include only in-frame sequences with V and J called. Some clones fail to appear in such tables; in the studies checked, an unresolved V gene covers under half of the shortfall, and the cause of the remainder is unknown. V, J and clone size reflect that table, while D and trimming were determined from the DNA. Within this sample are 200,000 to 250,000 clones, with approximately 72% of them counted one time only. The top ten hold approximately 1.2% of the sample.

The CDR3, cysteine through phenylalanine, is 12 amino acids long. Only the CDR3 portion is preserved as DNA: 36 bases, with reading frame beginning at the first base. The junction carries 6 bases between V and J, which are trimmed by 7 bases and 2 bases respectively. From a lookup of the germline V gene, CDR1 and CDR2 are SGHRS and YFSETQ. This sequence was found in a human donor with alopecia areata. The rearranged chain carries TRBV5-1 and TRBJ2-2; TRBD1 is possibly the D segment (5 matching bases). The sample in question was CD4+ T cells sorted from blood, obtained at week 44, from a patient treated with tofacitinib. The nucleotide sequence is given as TGCGCCAGCGGACATAACACCGGGGAGCTGTTTTTT. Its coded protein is CASGHNTGELFF.